The sequence of this TCR beta chain was determined in a study of blood T cell repertoires in COVID-19. Study information: Nucleic acid was either cDNA or gDNA, and it came from T cells, B-cell-depleted T cells, or PBMCs.

Authors' processing steps: By means of reference gene primer amplification, nucleated cell counts were estimated. Sequencing used immunoSEQ multiplex PCR; TCRdb keeps in-frame clones, though not all of them. V and J calls and clone size follow that table, whereas D and trimming were derived from the DNA. The table includes roughly 350,000 clones, 88% detected once. The V gene's germline CDR1 is SGHDT and CDR2 YYEEEE. Trimming at V came to 6 bases and at J to 3 bases, leaving 6 bases not matched to a gene. The CDR3 runs 14 residues. Seattle's cohort entered during active infection and was followed longitudinally.

The clonotype was recovered from a woman in her 70s with COVID-19, enrolled during active disease. The rearrangement joins TRBV5-6 to TRBJ1-1, with 9 bases fitting TRBD1. Sequenced input: peripheral blood. CDR3 in DNA: TGTGCCAGCATTTCGACAGGGGGGGACACTGAAGCTTTCTTT. Encoded protein: CASISTGGDTEAFF.